Shown below are 14 T cell receptor beta chains from a single sample sequenced in a study of shared clonotypes between healthy human individuals. TCRdb's table, derived via immunoSEQ multiplex PCR, lists solely in-frame clones and lacks some. The sample contains about 690,000 clones, less than 95% of which appear only once. Source material: memory CD8+ T cells from PBMCs. Subset in this sample: CD45RO+ cells pooled with CCR7-negative TemRA cells. These receptors came from a man aged 18-30 years in good health. Some clones in this sample may be carry-over from other donors' samples.

This clone was recorded only once. This chain links TRBV7-2 with TRBJ2-2, with D perhaps matching TRBD1 or TRBD2 (5 bases each). Germline assignment: CDR1 SGHTA and CDR2 FQGNSA. This CDR3 has 16 residues. Trimming cost V 6 bases and J 3 bases, with 17 bases left between them. In nucleotides, the CDR3 is TGTGCCAGCAGTTCCCCGGGACCTCGAGACACCGGGGAGCTGTTTTTT. Translation gives CASSSPGPRDTGELFF.

The chain is built from TRBV6-4 and TRBJ2-2; 9 bases match TRBD1. Germline V gene lookup returns CDR1 MRHNA and CDR2 SNTAGT. J was trimmed by 6 bases and V by 6 bases; bases with no gene match: 8. The CDR3 has 15 amino acids. The DNA for the CDR3 is TGTGCCAGCAGCGCGGGACAGGGTAGTCCCGGGGAGCTGTTTTTT. Its translation: CASSAGQGSPGELFF.

The chain carries TRBV4-3 and TRBJ2-1; 9 nucleotides align to TRBD2. Trimming cost V 0 bases and J 15 bases; bases outside gene matches: 6. Germline V CDR1 and CDR2: LGHNA, YSLEER. This CDR3 has 13 amino acids. The CDR3 protein is CASSQDYGGRVFF. The CDR3 bases are TGCGCCAGCAGCCAAGATTACGGCGGGAGGGTGTTCTTC.

The chain carries TRBV27 and TRBJ1-6; 8 bases fit TRBD1. Trimming took 4 bases from V and 14 from J; bases not matched to a gene: 10. The CDR3 consists of 14 residues. Germline values: CDR1 MNHEY, CDR2 SMNVEV (reference sequence). The DNA for the CDR3 is TGTGCCAGCAGTTCGTCAGGGGGCGGAAAGACCCTCCACTTT. The encoded protein is CASSSSGGGKTLHF.

In nucleotides, the CDR3 is TGTGCCATCAGTGAGTCCCTACTAGCGGGAGTGTCATCGGGCACAGATACGCAGTATTTT. Its translation: CAISESLLAGVSSGTDTQYF. J is TRBJ2-3 and V is TRBV10-3; 11 bases fit TRBD2. CDR3 length equals 20 residues. V gave up 0 bases and J gave up 1 base; unmatched junction bases: 12. CDR1 ENHRY and CDR2 SYGVKD come from the germline V gene.

The V gene is TRBV19, the J gene TRBJ2-7; possibly TRBD1 or TRBD2 for D (5 bases each). Germline assignment: CDR1 LNHDA and CDR2 SQIVND (reference sequence). CDR3 length: 15 amino acids. The germline V and J ends were trimmed by 5 bases and 6 bases, with 20 bases remaining between them. DNA for the CDR3: TGTGCCAGTAGTCCCACCCGGGGACGGTTCGGCGAGCAGTACTTC. Encoded protein: CASSPTRGRFGEQYF.

V is TRBV6-5 and J is TRBJ2-7, with D possibly being TRBD2 (5 bases). With 2 bases removed from V and 2 bases from J, the gap between germline ends came to 10 bases. Germline V gene sequence: CDR1 MNHEY, CDR2 SVGAGI. The CDR3 length is 14 residues. The chain's CDR3 is CASSYVAEAYEQYF. CDR3 nucleotide sequence: TGTGCCAGCAGTTACGTGGCGGAGGCCTACGAGCAGTACTTC.

The V gene is TRBV11-2, the J gene TRBJ2-7; TRBD2 matches 8 bases. CDR1 and CDR2 from the germline V gene are SGHAT and FQNNGV. This CDR3 contains 18 residues. With V trimmed by 2 bases and J by 5 bases, 17 bases remained unmatched. The CDR3 coding sequence is TGTGCCAGCAGCTTATTCCCCCTGTCGGGAGGGCCACAACACGAGCAGTACTTC. This encodes CASSLFPLSGGPQHEQYF.

J is TRBJ2-1 and V is TRBV19, with a tentative D call TRBD2 (6 bases). Germline V gene lookup returns CDR1 LNHDA and CDR2 SQIVND (reference sequence). The CDR3 extends over 15 amino acids. V lost 4 bases to trimming and J lost 4 bases, with 14 bases between them. CDR3 nucleotides: TGTGCCAGTAGTACCGGACTAACGGGGTACAATGAGCAGTTCTTC. This encodes CASSTGLTGYNEQFF.

V and J are TRBV27 and TRBJ2-1; TRBD2 might be the D (5 bases). Germline V lookup: CDR1 MNHEY, CDR2 SMNVEV (reference sequence). V was cut by 10 bases and J by 0 bases, with 16 bases left in between. This CDR3 is built from 15 residues. The CDR3 protein is CATPGSRSSYNEQFF. The CDR3 region has the DNA TGTGCCACCCCGGGGAGTCGGAGCTCCTACAATGAGCAGTTCTTC.

The chain carries TRBV29-1 and TRBJ2-3, with 15 bases matching TRBD2. Trimming took 6 bases from V and 4 from J; bases not matched to a gene: 11. The CDR3 consists of 17 residues. The V gene's germline CDR1 is SQVTM and CDR2 ANQGSEA. The CDR3: CSVGLAGGQDPADTQYF. The CDR3 bases are TGCAGCGTGGGACTAGCGGGAGGCCAAGATCCCGCAGATACGCAGTATTTT.

J is TRBJ2-7 and V is TRBV28; no clear D gene. Germline V gives CDR1 MDHEN, CDR2 SYDVKM. V was cut by 3 bases and J by 1 base, with 10 bases left in between. This CDR3 comprises 14 residues. CDR3 nucleotides: TGTGCCAGCAGTTTTCCGCAGAGTTCCTACGAGCAGTACTTC. Its translation is CASSFPQSSYEQYF.

This chain connects TRBV28 to TRBJ2-7; 10 bases agree with TRBD1. This CDR3 spans 14 amino acids. Germline CDR1 is MDHEN and CDR2 is SYDVKM. Trimming took 5 bases from V and 5 from J; bases not matched to a gene: 6. CDR3 DNA sequence: TGTGCCAGCAGTCCCCCGGGACAGGGGAACGAGCAGTACTTC. This sequence encodes CASSPPGQGNEQYF. The full variable domain, in which reference TRBV28 and TRBJ2-7 provide the parts outside the CDR3, is DVKVTQSSRYLVKRTGEKVFLECVQDMDHENMFWYRQDPGLGLRLIYFSYDVKMKEKGDIPEGYSVSREKKERFSLILESASTNQTSMYLCASSPPGQGNEQYFGPGTRLTVT.

This chain joins TRBV5-6 and TRBJ2-1, with D unclear. The V gene's germline CDR1 is SGHDT and CDR2 YYEEEE. Trimming removed 2 bases at V and 0 bases at J, with 18 bases between. The CDR3 sequence is 18 residues long. DNA for the CDR3: TGTGCCAGCAGCTTAGGAACAACCCGAGATTACTCCTACAATGAGCAGTTCTTC. Protein product: CASSLGTTRDYSYNEQFF. Full variable domain (remainder filled in from reference TRBV5-6 and TRBJ2-1): DAGVTQSPTHLIKTRGQQVTLRCSPKSGHDTVSWYQQALGQGPQFIFQYYEEEERQRGNFPDRFSGHQFPNYSSELNVNALLLGDSALYLCASSLGTTRDYSYNEQFFGPGTRLTVL.